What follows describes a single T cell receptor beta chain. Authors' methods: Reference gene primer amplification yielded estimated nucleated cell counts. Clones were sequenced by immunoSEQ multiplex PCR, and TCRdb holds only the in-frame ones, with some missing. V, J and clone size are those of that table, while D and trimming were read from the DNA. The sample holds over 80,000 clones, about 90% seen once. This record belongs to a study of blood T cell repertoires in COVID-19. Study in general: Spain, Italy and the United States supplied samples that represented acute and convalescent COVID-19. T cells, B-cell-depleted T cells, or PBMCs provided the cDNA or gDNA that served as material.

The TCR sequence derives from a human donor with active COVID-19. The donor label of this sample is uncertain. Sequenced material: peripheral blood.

The CDR3 loop reads CASSLITGGYDTEAFF. DNA for the CDR3: TGTGCCAGCAGCTTAATTACAGGGGGGTACGACACTGAAGCTTTCTTT. This chain connects TRBV7-3 to TRBJ1-1, with 8 bases lining up with TRBD1. Germline values: CDR1 SGHTA, CDR2 FQGTGA. The CDR3 extends over 16 amino acids. V was pared by 1 base and J by 3 bases, with 7 bases of the junction left unmatched.